This T cell receptor (beta chain) was captured in a study of blood T cell repertoires in COVID-19. Profiling relied on immunoSEQ multiplex PCR, and the TCRdb table lists in-frame clones only, not all of them. The sample lists 9,000 to 13,000 clones; roughly 87% were seen once. From germline, CDR1 is LGHNA and CDR2 YNFKEQ. The CDR3 has 15 residues. Trimming cost V 4 bases and J 8 bases; bases outside gene matches: 10. The sample taken for sequencing was peripheral blood. The clonotype comes from a man aged 30-40 years with active or convalescent COVID-19. V is TRBV4-2 and J is TRBJ1-1, with 10 bases aligning to TRBD1. The CDR3 nucleotides are TGTGCCAGCAGCCTGGGACAGGGGAATCGAGTAGAAGCTTTCTTT. Translation: CASSLGQGNRVEAFF.